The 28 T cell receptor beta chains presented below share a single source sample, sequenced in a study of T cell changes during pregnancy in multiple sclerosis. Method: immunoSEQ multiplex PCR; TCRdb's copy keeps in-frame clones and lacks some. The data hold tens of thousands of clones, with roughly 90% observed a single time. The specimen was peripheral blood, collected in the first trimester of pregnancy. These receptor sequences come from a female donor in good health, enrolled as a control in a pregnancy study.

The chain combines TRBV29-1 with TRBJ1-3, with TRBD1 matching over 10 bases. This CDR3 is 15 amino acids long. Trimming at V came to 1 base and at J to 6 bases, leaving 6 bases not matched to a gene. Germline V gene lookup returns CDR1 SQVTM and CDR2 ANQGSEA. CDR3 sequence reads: CSVEVDRGQINTIYF. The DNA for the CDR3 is TGCAGCGTTGAAGTAGACAGGGGGCAAATAAACACCATATATTTT. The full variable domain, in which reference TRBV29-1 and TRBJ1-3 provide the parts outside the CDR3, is SAVISQKPSRDICQRGTSLTIQCQVDSQVTMMFWYRQQPGQSLTLIATANQGSEATYESGFVIDKFPISRPNLTFSTLTVSNMSPEDSSIYLCSVEVDRGQINTIYFGEGSWLTVV.

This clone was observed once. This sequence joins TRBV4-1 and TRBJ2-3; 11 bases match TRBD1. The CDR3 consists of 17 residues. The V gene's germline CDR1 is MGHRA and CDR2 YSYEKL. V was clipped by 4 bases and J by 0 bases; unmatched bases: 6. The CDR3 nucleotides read TGCGCCAGCAGCCGCGGACAGGGGGCCTCTAGCACAGATACGCAGTATTTT. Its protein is CASSRGQGASSTDTQYF.

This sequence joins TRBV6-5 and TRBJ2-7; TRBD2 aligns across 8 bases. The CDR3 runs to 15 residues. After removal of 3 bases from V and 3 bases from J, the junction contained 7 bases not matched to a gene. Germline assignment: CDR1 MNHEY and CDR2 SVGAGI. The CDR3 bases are TGTGCCAGCAGTTATTCGGGAGGGGAAGACTACGAGCAGTACTTC. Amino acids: CASSYSGGEDYEQYF.

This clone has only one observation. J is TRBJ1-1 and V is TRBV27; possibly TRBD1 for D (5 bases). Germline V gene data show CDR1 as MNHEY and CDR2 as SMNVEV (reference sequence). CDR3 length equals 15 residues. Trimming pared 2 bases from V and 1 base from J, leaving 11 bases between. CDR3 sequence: CASSLVLTGNTEAFF. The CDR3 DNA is TGTGCCAGCAGTTTAGTCCTCACAGGGAACACTGAAGCTTTCTTT.

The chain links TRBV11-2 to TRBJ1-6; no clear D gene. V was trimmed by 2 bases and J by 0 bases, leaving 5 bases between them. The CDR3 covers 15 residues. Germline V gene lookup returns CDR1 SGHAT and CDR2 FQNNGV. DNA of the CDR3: TGTGCCAGCAGCTTATATAACTCCTATAATTCACCCCTCCACTTT. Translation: CASSLYNSYNSPLHF. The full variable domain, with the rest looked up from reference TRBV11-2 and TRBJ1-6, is EAGVAQSPRYKIIEKRQSVAFWCNPISGHATLYWYQQILGQGPKLLIQFQNNGVVDDSQLPKDRFSAERLKGVDSTLKIQPAKLEDSAVYLCASSLYNSYNSPLHFGNGTRLTVT.

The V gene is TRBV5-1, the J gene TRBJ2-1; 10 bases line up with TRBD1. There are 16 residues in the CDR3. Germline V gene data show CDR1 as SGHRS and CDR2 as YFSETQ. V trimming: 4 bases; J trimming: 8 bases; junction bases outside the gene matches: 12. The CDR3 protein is CASSLNPGQGFDEQFF. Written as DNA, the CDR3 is TGCGCCAGCAGCCTAAACCCGGGACAGGGGTTTGATGAGCAGTTCTTC. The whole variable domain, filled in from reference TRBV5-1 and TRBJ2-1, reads KAGVTQTPRYLIKTRGQQVTLSCSPISGHRSVSWYQQTPGQGLQFLFEYFSETQRNKGNFPGRFSGRQFSNSRSEMNVSTLELGDSALYLCASSLNPGQGFDEQFFGPGTRLTVL.

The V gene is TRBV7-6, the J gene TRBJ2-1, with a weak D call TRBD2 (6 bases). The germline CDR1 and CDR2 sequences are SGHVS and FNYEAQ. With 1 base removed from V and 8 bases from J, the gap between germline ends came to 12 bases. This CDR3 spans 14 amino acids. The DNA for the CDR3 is TGTGCCAGCAGCTTAGATGGCGGGGAATATGAGCAGTTCTTC. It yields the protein CASSLDGGEYEQFF. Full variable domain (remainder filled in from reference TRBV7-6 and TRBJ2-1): GAGVSQSPRYKVTKRGQDVALRCDPISGHVSLYWYRQALGQGPEFLTYFNYEAQQDKSGLPNDRFSAERPEGSISTLTIQRTEQRDSAMYRCASSLDGGEYEQFFGPGTRLTVL.

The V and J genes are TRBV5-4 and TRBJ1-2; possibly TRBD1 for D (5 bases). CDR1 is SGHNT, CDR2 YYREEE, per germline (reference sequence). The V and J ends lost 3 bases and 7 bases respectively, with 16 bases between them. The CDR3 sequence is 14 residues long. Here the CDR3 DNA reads TGTGCCAGCAGCTCTCGGGGGGGAGGAGGTGGCTACACCTTC. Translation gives CASSSRGGGGGYTF.

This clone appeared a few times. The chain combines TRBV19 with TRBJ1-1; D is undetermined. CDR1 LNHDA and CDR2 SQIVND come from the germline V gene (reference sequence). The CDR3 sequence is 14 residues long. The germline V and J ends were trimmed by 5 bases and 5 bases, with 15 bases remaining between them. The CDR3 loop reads CASSPRRTRTEAFF. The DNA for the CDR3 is TGTGCCAGTAGTCCCCGGCGCACGAGGACTGAAGCTTTCTTT.

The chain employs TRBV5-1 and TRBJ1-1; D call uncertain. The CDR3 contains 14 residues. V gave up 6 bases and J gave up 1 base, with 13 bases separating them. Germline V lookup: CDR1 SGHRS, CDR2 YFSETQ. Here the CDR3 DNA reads TGCGCCAGCACCTCTTCCTCGGGGAACACTGAAGCTTTCTTT. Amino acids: CASTSSSGNTEAFF.

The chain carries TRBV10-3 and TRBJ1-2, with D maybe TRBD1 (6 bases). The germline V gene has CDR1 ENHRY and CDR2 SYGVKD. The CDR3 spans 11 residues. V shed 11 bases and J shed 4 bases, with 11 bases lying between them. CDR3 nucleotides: TGTGCCTCACAGGGCATCTATGGCTACACCTTC. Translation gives CASQGIYGYTF.

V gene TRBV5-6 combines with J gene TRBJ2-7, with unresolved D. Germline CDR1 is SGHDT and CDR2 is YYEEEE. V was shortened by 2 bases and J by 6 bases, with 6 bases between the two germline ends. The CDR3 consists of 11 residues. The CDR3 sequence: CASSFTSEQYF. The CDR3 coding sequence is TGTGCCAGCAGCTTTACATCCGAGCAGTACTTC.

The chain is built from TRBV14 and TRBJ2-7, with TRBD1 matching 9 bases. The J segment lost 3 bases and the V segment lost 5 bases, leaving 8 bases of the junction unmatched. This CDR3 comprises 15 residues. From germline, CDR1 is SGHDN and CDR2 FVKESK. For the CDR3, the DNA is TGTGCCAGCAGCTCCCCCCCGGGACAGGGCTACGAGCAGTACTTC. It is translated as CASSSPPGQGYEQYF. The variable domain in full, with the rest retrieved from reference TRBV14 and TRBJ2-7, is EAGVTQFPSHSVIEKGQTVTLRCDPISGHDNLYWYRRVMGKEIKFLLHFVKESKQDESGMPNNRFLAERTGGTYSTLKVQPAELEDSGVYFCASSSPPGQGYEQYFGPGTRLTVT.

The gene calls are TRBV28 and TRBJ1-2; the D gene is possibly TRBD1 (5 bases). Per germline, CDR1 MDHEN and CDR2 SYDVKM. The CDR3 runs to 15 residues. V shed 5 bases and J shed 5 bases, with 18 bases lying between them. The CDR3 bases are TGTGCCAGCAGTCCTGTTAGGGTGGGGGGTTATGGCTACACCTTC. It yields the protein CASSPVRVGGYGYTF.

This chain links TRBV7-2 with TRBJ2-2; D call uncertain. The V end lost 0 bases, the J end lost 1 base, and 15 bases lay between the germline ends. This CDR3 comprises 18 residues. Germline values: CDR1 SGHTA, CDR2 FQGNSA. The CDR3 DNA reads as TGTGCCAGCAGCTTAGCTGCACTCGCTTTTGGGAACACCGGGGAGCTGTTTTTT. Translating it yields CASSLAALAFGNTGELFF.

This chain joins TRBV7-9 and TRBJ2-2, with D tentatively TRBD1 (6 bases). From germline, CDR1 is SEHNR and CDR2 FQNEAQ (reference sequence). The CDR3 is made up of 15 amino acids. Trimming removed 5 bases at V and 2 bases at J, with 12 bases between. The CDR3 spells CASSLTGTNTGELFF. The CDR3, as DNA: TGTGCCAGCAGCCTTACAGGGACCAACACCGGGGAGCTGTTTTTT.

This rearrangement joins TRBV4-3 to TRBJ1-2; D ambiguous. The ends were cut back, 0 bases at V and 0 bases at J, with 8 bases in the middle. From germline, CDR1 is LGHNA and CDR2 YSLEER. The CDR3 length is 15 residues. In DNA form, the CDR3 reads TGCGCCAGCAGCCAAGAATTGAGATCTAACTATGGCTACACCTTC. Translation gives CASSQELRSNYGYTF.

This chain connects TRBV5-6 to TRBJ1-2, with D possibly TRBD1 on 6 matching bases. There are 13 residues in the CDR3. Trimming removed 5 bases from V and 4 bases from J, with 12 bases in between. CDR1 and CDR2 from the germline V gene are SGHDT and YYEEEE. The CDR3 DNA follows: TGTGCCAGCAGAAGTCAGGGGTTCTATGGCTACACCTTC. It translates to CASRSQGFYGYTF.

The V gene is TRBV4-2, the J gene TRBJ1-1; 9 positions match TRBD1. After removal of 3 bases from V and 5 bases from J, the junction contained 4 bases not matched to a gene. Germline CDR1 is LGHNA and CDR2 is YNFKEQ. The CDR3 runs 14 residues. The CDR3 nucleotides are TGTGCCAGCAGCCAGGAACAGGGGGCGACTGAAGCTTTCTTT. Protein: CASSQEQGATEAFF.

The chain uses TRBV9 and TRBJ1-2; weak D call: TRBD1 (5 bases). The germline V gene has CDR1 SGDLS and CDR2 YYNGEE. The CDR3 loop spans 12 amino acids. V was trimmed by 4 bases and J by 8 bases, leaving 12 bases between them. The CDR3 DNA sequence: TGTGCCAGCAGCTTAGACGGGGGAGGCTACACCTTC. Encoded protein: CASSLDGGGYTF.

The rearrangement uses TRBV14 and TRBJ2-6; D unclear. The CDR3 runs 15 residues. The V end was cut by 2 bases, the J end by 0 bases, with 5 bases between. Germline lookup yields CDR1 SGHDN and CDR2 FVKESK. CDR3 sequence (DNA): TGTGCCAGCAGCCAACAGTACTCTGGGGCCAACGTCCTGACTTTC. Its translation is CASSQQYSGANVLTF. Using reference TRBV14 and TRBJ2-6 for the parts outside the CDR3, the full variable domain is EAGVTQFPSHSVIEKGQTVTLRCDPISGHDNLYWYRRVMGKEIKFLLHFVKESKQDESGMPNNRFLAERTGGTYSTLKVQPAELEDSGVYFCASSQQYSGANVLTFGAGSRLTVL.

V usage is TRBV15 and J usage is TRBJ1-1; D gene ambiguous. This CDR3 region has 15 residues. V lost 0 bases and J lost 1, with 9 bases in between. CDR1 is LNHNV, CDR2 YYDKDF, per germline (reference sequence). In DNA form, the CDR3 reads TGTGCCACCAGCAGAGAAATGGTGAGGAACACTGAAGCTTTCTTT. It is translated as CATSREMVRNTEAFF.

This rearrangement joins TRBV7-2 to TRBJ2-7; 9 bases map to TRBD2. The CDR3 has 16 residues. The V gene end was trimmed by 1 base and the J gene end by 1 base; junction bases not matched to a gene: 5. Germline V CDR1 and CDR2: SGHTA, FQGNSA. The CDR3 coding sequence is TGTGCCAGCAGCTTAGTGGCTAGCGGGATGTCCTACGAGCAGTACTTC. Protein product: CASSLVASGMSYEQYF.

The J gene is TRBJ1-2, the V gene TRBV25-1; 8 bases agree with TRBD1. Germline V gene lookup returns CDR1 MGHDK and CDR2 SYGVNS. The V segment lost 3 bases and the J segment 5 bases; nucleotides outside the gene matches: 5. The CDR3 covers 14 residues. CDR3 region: CASSDQYRGYGYTF. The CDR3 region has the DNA TGTGCCAGCAGTGATCAGTACAGGGGGTATGGCTACACCTTC.

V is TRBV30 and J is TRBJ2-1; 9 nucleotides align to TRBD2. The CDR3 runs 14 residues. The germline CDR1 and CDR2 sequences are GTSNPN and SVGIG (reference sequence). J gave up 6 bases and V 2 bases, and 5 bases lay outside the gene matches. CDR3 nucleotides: TGTGCCTGGAGTCCCCGCGGGGGGGCCAATGAGCAGTTCTTC. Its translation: CAWSPRGGANEQFF.

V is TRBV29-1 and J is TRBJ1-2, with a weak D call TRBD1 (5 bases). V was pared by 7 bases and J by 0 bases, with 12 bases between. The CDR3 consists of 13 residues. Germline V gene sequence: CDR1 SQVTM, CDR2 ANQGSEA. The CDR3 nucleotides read TGCAGCGGGGGGGAGACAGCTAACTATGGCTACACCTTC. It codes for CSGGETANYGYTF.

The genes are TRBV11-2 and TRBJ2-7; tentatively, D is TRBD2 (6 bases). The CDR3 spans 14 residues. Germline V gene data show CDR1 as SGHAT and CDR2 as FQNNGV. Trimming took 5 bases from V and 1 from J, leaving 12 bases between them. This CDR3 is CASSGTVTSYEQYF. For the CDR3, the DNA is TGTGCCAGCAGCGGGACTGTTACTTCCTACGAGCAGTACTTC.

The CDR3 sequence is CASSQAKRGYSYEQYF. The CDR3 DNA reads as TGCGCCAGCAGCCAAGCAAAGCGGGGGTACTCCTACGAGCAGTACTTC. The gene calls are TRBV4-3 and TRBJ2-7; 8 nucleotides agree with TRBD2. V shed 1 base and J 0 bases; nucleotides not matched to a gene: 5. Germline CDR1 and CDR2: LGHNA and YSLEER. This CDR3 has 16 residues.